This T cell receptor (beta chain) was sequenced in a study of blood T cell repertoires in COVID-19. Looking at the study overall: Specimens from acute and convalescent COVID-19 originated in the United States, Italy and Spain. T cells, B-cell-depleted T cells, or PBMCs provided the cDNA or gDNA that served as material.

J lost 6 bases, V lost 6 bases, and 7 bases had no gene match. The germline V gene has CDR1 MNHEY and CDR2 SMNVEV (reference sequence). The CDR3 sequence is 14 residues long. Under the authors' procedure: Reference gene primer amplification gave nucleated cell count estimates. TCRdb keeps only in-frame clones here, not all; method: immunoSEQ multiplex PCR. V, J and clone size are those of that table, while D and trimming were read from the DNA. The sample lists around 300,000 clones, approximately 91% occurring once. The V and J genes are TRBV27 and TRBJ2-7, with 11 bases aligning to TRBD1. Sequencing used peripheral blood. The source is a woman aged 25 to 39 with COVID-19, enrolled during active disease. CDR3 residues: CASRPSDRGREQYF. Here the CDR3 DNA reads TGTGCCAGCAGACCCTCGGACAGGGGGCGCGAGCAGTACTTC.